This T cell receptor beta chain was found in a study of T cells in Graves' hyperthyroidism and ophthalmopathy. General study findings and limits: Classification by a 13 V-J model distinguished ophthalmopathy from stable hyperthyroidism.

This clonotype was observed at least ten times. Its specificity is not known. The CDR3 is made up of 13 amino acids. V lost 4 bases and J 1 base, leaving 7 bases between the germline ends. RNA transcripts provided the source from which TCR beta CDR3 regions were amplified. Initially, a first-round RT-PCR of the TCR CDR3 employed the HTBI primer set. Via MiXCR, TCRdb re-called the multiplex PCR reads, giving one row per CDR3 protein. The data hold roughly 700,000 distinct CDR3 sequences, with roughly 17% observed a single time. The authors deemed Graves' hyperthyroidism stable absent ophthalmopathy progression within 18 months. Patients aged 18 to 65 had newly diagnosed hyperthyroidism that had lasted under 2 months. Clinicians diagnosed patients from clinical symptoms, serum thyroxine and TRAb, thyroid ultrasound and orbital computed tomography.

Material for sequencing was blood. This clonotype was sampled from a man in his fifties with Graves' hyperthyroidism. The chain couples TRBV12-3 or TRBV12-4 to TRBJ1-1, with D unclear. CDR3 sequence: CASSSRENTEAFF. For the CDR3, the DNA is TGTGCCAGCAGTTCGCGGGAGAACACTGAAGCTTTCTTT.